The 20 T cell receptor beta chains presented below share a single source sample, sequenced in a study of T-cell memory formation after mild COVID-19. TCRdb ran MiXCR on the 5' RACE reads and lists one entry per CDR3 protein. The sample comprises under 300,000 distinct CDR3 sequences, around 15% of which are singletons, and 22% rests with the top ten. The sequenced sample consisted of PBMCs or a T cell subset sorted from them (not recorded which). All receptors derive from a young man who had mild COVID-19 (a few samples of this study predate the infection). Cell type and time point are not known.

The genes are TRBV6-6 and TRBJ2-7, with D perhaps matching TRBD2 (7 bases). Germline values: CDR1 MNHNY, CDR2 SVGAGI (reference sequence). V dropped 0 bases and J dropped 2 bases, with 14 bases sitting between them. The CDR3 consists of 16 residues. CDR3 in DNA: TGTGCCAGCAGTTACTCGGGGGGGGCAGACCCCTACGAGCAGTACTTC. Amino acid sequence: CASSYSGGADPYEQYF.

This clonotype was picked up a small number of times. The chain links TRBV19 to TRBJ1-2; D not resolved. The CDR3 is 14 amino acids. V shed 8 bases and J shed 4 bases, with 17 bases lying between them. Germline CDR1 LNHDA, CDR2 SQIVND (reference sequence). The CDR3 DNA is TGTGCCAGTTTCCCTGCCGGCGGATTCTATGGCTACACCTTC. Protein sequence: CASFPAGGFYGYTF.

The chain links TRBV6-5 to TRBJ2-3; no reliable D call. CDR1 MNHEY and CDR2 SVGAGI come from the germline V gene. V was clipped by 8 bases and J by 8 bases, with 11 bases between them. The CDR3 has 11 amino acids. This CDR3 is CASRSSATQYF. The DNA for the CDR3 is TGTGCCAGCCGATCGTCGGCTACGCAGTATTTT.

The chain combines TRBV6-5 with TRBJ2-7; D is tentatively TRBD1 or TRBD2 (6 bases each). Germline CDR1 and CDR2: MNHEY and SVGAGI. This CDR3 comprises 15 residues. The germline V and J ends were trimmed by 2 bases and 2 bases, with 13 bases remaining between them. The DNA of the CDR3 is TGTGCCAGCAGTTACGGGACAACTAGCACCTACGAGCAGTACTTC. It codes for CASSYGTTSTYEQYF.

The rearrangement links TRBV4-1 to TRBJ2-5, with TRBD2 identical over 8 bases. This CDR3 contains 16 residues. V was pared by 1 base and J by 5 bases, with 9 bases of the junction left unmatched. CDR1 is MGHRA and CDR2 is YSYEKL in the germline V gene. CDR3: CASSQGTSGPRETQYF. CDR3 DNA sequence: TGCGCCAGCAGCCAAGGCACTAGCGGACCCCGGGAGACCCAGTACTTC.

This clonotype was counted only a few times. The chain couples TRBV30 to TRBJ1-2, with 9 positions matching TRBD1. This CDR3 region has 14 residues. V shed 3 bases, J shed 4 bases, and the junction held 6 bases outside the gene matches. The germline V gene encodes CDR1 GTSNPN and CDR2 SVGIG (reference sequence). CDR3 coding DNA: TGTGCCTGGAGCAGACAGGGGGAGGCCTATGGCTACACCTTC. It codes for CAWSRQGEAYGYTF.

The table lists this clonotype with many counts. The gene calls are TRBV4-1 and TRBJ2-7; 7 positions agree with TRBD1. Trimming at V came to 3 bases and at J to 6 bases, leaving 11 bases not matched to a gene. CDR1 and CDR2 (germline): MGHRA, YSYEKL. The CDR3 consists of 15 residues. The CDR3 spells CASSQRGTETGEQYF. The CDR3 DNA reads TGCGCCAGCAGCCAGCGTGGGACAGAGACAGGCGAGCAGTACTTC.

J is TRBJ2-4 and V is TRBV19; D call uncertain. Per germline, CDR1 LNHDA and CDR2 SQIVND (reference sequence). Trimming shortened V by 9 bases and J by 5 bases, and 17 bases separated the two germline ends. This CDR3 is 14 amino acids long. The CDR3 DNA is TGTGCCAGCACGTACCTAGGCGCGGAAAACATTCAGTACTTC. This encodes CASTYLGAENIQYF. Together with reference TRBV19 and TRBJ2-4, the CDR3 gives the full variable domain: DGGITQSPKYLFRKEGQNVTLSCEQNLNHDAMYWYRQDPGQGLRLIYYSQIVNDFQKGDIAEGYSVSREKKESFPLTVTSAQKNPTAFYLCASTYLGAENIQYFGAGTRLSVL.

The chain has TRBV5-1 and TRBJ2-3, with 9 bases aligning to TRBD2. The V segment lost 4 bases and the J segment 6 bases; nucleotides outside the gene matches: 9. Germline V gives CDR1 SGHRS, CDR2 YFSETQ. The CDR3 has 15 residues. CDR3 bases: TGCGCCAGCAGCGCTAGCGGGACCGCGGGGGATACGCAGTATTTT. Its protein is CASSASGTAGDTQYF. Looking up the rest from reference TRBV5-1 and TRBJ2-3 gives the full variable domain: KAGVTQTPRYLIKTRGQQVTLSCSPISGHRSVSWYQQTPGQGLQFLFEYFSETQRNKGNFPGRFSGRQFSNSRSEMNVSTLELGDSALYLCASSASGTAGDTQYFGPGTRLTVL.

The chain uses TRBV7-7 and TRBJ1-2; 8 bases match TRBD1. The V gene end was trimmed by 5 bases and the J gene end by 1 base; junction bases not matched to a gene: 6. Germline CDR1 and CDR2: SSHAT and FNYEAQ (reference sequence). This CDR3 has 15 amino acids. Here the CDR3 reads CASSPRDRINYGYTF. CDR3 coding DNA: TGTGCCAGCAGCCCTCGGGACAGGATTAACTATGGCTACACCTTC. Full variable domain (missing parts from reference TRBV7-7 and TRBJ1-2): GAGVSQSPRYKVTKRGQDVTLRCDPISSHATLYWYQQALGQGPEFLTYFNYEAQPDKSGLPSDRFSAERPEGSISTLTIQRTEQRDSAMYRCASSPRDRINYGYTFGSGTRLTVV.

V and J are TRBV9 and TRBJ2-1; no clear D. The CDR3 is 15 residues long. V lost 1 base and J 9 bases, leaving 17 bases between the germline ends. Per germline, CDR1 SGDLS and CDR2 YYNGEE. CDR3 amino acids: CASSVSEAALSEQFF. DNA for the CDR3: TGTGCCAGCAGCGTATCGGAAGCCGCCTTGAGTGAGCAGTTCTTC. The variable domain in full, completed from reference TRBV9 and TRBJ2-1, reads DSGVTQTPKHLITATGQRVTLRCSPRSGDLSVYWYQQSLDQGLQFLIQYYNGEERAKGNILERFSAQQFPDLHSELNLSSLELGDSALYFCASSVSEAALSEQFFGPGTRLTVL.

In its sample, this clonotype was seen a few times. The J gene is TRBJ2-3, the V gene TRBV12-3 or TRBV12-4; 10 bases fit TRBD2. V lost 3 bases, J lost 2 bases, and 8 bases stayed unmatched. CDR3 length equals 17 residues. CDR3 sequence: CASSFGLAGDPTDTQYF. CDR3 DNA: TGTGCCAGCAGTTTTGGCCTAGCGGGGGACCCCACAGATACGCAGTATTTT.

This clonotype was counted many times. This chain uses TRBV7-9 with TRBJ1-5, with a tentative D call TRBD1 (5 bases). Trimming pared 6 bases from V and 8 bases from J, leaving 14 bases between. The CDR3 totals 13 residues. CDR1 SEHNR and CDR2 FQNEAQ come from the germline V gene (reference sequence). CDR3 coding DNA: TGTGCCAGCAGTGACAGCGCCCTGGAGCCCCAGCATTTT. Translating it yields CASSDSALEPQHF.

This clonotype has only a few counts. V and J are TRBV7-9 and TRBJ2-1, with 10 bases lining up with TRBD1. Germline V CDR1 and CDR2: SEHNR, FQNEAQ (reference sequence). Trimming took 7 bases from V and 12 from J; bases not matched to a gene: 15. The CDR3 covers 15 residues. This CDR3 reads CASTSPGQGSMGQFF. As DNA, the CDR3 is TGTGCCAGCACCTCACCGGGACAGGGGTCGATGGGGCAGTTCTTC.

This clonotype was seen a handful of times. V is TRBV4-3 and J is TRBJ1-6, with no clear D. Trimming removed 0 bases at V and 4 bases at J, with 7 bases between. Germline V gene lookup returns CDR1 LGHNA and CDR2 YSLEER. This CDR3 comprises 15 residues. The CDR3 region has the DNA TGCGCCAGCAGCCAAGAGGACGGTTATAATTCACCCCTCCACTTT. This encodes CASSQEDGYNSPLHF.

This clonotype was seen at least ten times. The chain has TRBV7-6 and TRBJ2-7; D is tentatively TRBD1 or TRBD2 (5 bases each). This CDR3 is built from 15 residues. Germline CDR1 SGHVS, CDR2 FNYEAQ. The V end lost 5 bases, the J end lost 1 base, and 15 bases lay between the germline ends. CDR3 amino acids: CASSLSGQGSYEQYF. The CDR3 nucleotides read TGTGCCAGCAGCCTCTCGGGGCAGGGATCCTACGAGCAGTACTTC.

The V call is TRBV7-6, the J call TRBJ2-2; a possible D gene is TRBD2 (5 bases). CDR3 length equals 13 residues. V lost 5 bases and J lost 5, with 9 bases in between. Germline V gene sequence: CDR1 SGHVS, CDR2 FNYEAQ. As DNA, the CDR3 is TGTGCCAGCAGCCCCGACTATACCGGGGAGCTGTTTTTT. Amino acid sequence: CASSPDYTGELFF.

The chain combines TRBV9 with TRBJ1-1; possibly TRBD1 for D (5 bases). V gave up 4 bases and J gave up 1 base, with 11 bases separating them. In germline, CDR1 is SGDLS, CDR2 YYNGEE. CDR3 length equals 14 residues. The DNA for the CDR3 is TGTGCCAGCAGCACCGCCGGACAGAACACTGAAGCTTTCTTT. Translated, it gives CASSTAGQNTEAFF. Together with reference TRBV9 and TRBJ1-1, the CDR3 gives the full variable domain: DSGVTQTPKHLITATGQRVTLRCSPRSGDLSVYWYQQSLDQGLQFLIQYYNGEERAKGNILERFSAQQFPDLHSELNLSSLELGDSALYFCASSTAGQNTEAFFGQGTRLTVV.

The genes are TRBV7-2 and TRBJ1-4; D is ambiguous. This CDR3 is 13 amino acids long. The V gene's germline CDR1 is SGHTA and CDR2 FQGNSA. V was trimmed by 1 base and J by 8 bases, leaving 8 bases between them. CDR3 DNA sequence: TGTGCCAGCAGCTTAGGGACGGGCGAAAAACTGTTTTTT. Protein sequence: CASSLGTGEKLFF.

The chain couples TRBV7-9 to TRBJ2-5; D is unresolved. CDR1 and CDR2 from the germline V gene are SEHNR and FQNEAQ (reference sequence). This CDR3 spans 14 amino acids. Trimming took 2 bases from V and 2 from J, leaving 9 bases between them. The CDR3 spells CASSLPQTQETQYF. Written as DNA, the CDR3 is TGTGCCAGCAGCTTACCCCAGACACAAGAGACCCAGTACTTC.